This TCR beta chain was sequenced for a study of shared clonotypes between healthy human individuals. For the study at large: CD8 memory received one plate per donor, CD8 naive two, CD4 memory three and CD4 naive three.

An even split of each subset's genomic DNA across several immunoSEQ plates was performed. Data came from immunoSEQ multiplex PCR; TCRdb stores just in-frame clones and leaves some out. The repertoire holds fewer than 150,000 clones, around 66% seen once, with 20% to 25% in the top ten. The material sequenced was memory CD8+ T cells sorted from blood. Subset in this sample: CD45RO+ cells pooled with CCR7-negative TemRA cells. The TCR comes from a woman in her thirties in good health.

In nucleotides, the CDR3 is TGTGCCAGTAGTGCTACTAGCGGAGTCTACAATGAGCAGTTCTTC. It encodes CASSATSGVYNEQFF. This chain uses TRBV19 with TRBJ2-1; 8 bases are a match to TRBD2. The V segment lost 5 bases and the J segment 3 bases; nucleotides outside the gene matches: 6. This CDR3 is 15 amino acids long. The germline V gene has CDR1 LNHDA and CDR2 SQIVND (reference sequence).